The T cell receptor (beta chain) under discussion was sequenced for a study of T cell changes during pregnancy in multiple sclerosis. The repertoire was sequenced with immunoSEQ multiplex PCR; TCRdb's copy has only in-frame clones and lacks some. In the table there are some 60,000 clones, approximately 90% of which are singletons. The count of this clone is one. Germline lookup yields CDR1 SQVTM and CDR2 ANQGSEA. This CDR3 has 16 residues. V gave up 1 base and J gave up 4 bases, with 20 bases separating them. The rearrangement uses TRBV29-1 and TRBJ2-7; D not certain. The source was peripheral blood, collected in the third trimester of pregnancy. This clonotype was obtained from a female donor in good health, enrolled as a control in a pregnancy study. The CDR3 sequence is CSVEVIGRNLQYEQYF. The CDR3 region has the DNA TGCAGCGTTGAAGTTATTGGCCGAAACCTTCAATACGAGCAGTACTTC.